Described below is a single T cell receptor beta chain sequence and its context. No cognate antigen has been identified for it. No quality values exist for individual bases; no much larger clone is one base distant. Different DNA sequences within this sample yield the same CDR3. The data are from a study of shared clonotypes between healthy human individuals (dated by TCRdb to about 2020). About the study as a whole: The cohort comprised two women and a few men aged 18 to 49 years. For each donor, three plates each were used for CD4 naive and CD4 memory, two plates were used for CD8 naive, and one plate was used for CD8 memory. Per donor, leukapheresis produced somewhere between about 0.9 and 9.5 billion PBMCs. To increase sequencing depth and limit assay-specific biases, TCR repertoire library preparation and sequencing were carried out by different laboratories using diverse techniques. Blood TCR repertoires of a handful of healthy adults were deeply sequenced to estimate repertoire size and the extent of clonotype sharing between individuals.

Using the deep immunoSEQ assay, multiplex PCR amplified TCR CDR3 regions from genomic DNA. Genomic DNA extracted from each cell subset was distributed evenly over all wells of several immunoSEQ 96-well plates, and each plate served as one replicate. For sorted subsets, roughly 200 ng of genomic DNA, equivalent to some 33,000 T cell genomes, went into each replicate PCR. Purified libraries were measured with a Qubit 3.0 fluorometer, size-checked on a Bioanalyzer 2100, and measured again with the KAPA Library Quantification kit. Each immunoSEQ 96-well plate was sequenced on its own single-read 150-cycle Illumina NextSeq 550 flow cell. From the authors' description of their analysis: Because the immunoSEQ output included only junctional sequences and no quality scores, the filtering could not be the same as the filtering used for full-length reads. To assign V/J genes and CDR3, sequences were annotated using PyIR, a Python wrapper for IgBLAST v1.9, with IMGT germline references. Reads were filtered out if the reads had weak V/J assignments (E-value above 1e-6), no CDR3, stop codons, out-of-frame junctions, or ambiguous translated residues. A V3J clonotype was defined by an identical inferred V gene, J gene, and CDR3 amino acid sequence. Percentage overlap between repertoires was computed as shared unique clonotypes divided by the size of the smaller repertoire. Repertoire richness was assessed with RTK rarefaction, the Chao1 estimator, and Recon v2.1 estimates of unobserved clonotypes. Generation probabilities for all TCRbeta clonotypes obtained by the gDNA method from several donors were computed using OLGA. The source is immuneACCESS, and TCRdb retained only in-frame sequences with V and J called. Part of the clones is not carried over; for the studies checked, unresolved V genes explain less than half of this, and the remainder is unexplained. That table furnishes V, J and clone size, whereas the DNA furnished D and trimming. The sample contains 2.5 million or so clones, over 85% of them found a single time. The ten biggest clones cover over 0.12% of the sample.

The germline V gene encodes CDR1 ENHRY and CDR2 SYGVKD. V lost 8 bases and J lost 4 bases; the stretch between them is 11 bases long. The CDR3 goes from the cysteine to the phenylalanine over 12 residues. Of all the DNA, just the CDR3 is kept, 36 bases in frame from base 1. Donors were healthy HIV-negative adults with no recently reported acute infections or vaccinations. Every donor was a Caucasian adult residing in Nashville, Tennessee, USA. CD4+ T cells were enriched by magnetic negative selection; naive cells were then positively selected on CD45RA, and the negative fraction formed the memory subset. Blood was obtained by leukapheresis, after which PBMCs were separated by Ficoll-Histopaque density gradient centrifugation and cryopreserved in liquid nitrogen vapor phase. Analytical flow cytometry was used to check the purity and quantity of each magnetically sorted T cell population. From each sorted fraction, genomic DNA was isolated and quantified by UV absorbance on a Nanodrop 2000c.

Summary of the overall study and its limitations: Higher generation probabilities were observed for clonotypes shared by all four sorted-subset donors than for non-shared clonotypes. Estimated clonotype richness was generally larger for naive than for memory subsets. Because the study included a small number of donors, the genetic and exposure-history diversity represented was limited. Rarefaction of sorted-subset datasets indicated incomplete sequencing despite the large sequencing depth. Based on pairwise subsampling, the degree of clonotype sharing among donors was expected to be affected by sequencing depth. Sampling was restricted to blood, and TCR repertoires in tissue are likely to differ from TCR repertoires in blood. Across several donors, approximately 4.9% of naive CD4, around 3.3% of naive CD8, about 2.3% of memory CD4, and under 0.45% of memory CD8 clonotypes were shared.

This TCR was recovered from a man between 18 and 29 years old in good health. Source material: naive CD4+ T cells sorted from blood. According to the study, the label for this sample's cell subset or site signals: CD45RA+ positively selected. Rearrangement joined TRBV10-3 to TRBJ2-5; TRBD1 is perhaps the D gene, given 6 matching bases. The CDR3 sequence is CAIGQGGETQYF. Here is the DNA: TGTGCCATCGGTCAAGGGGGAGAGACCCAGTACTTC.